Below, 7 T cell receptor beta chains from the same sample are listed, as sequenced in a study of T-cell reconstitution after alpha-beta-depleted transplantation in children (dated by TCRdb to 2015 to 2016). The library was produced with PCR. The sequencer was an Illumina HiSeq 2500. To normalize quantification of the TCRbeta repertoire, the TCR libraries were built with molecular barcoding that relied on unique molecular identifiers. TCRdb reworked the public reads: Q25 trimming with fastp, MiXCR clone assembly, productive beta chains retained. Each record represents a unique CDR3 protein, reported with the most common genes and DNA among its rows. The sample records about 580,000 distinct CDR3 sequences, 20% to 25% of which are singletons. Of the sample, less than 15% is held by the ten largest clones. The treatment or condition label on this specimen signifies: allogeneic hematopoietic cell transplantation with graft depleted of TCRalphabeta T cells and CD19 B cells.

Sample: PBMCs, mostly from graft donor cells, taken 360 days after TCRalphabeta/CD19-depleted stem cell transplant. The receptors stem from a boy under two years old who had a stem cell transplant for acute myeloid leukemia, so the T cells may come from the graft donor.

V is TRBV6-4 and J is TRBJ2-5, with 7 bases that match TRBD1. The CDR3 sequence is 15 residues long. Unmatched junction bases numbered 9, after V lost 6 bases and J lost 2 bases. Germline lookup yields CDR1 MRHNA and CDR2 SNTAGT. In nucleotides, the CDR3 is TGTGCCAGCAGAAACGAAGACAGGGTGCAAGAGACCCAGTACTTC. The encoded protein is CASRNEDRVQETQYF.

Many counts were recorded for this clonotype. The chain uses TRBV7-7 and TRBJ2-5; D gene ambiguous. Trimming shortened V by 1 base and J by 1 base, and 7 bases separated the two germline ends. The CDR3 loop spans 14 amino acids. CDR1 SSHAT and CDR2 FNYEAQ come from the germline V gene (reference sequence). CDR3 DNA sequence: TGTGCCAGCAGCTTAGATGGCAGCCAAGAGACCCAGTACTTC. Translated: CASSLDGSQETQYF.

V is TRBV7-2 and J is TRBJ1-2; the D is unclear. Germline lookup yields CDR1 SGHTA and CDR2 FQGNSA. V lost 2 bases and J 7 bases, leaving 14 bases between the germline ends. The CDR3 sequence is 14 residues long. This chain's CDR3 is CASSLNMAQAGYTF. DNA of the CDR3: TGTGCCAGCAGCTTAAACATGGCCCAGGCTGGCTACACCTTC.

The genes are TRBV7-9 and TRBJ2-1; 9 nucleotides match TRBD2. J was trimmed by 8 bases and V by 5 bases; bases with no gene match: 13. Germline V lookup: CDR1 SEHNR, CDR2 FQNEAQ (reference sequence). The CDR3 runs 16 residues. Written as DNA, the CDR3 is TGTGCCAGCAGCACGGTGAGGCTAGCGGGGATGGATGAGCAGTTCTTC. Its translation: CASSTVRLAGMDEQFF.

This clonotype was counted at least ten times. The CDR3 DNA reads TGCAGTGCCAGGGGGACAGTTAATGAAAAACTGTTTTTT. It is translated as CSARGTVNEKLFF. The chain carries TRBV20-1 and TRBJ1-4, with 7 nucleotides matching TRBD1. The trim removed 6 bases at V and 4 bases at J, leaving 5 bases unmatched. Germline V lookup: CDR1 DFQATT, CDR2 SNEGSKA (reference sequence). The CDR3 totals 13 residues.

This clonotype was counted only a few times. V is TRBV5-1 and J is TRBJ2-4; the match to TRBD1 covers 7 bases. The CDR3 has 13 amino acids. V trimming: 5 bases; J trimming: 9 bases; junction bases outside the gene matches: 8. CDR1 and CDR2 from the germline V gene are SGHRS and YFSETQ. The CDR3 DNA sequence: TGCGCCAGCAGTCCAGGGGGAGAGGGCATTCAGTACTTC. This sequence encodes CASSPGGEGIQYF.

The V gene is TRBV9, the J gene TRBJ2-5; weak D call: TRBD2 (6 bases). V shed 5 bases and J shed 3 bases, with 20 bases lying between them. The germline V gene has CDR1 SGDLS and CDR2 YYNGEE. There are 16 residues in the CDR3. The CDR3 region has the DNA TGTGCCAGCAGTCCGCCGCCCGGGGGATCGAAAGAGACCCAGTACTTC. It codes for CASSPPPGGSKETQYF.